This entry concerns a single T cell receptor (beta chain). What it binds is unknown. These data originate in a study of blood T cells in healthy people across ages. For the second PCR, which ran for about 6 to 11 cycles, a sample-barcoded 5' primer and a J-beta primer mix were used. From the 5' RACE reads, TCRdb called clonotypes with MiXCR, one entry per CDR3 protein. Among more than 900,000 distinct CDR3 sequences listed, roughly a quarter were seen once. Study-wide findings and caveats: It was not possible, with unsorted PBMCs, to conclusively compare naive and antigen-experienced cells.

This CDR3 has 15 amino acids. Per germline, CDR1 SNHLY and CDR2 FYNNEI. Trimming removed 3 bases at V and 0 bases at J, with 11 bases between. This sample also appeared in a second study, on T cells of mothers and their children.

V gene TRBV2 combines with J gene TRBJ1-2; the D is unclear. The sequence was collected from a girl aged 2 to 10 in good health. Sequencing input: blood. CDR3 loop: CASSDGPAANYGYTF. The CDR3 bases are TGTGCCAGCAGTGATGGTCCAGCGGCTAACTATGGCTACACCTTC.